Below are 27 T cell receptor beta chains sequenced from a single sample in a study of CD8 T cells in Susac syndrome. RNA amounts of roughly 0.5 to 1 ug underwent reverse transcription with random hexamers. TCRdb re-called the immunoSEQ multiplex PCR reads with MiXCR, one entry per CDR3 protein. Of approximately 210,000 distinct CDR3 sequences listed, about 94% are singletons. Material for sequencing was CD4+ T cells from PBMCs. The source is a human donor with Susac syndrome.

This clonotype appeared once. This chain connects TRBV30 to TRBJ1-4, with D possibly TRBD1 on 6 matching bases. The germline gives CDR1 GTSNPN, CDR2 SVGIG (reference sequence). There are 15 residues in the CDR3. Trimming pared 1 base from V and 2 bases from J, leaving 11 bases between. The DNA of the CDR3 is TGTGCCTGGAGTGCAACAGGGTATACTAATGAAAAACTGTTTTTT. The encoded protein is CAWSATGYTNEKLFF.

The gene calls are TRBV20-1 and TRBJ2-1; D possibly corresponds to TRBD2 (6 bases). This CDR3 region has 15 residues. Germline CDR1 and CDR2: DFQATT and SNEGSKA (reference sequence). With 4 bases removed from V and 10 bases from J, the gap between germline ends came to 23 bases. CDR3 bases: TGCAGTGCTACTGCCCTGGACTACTCTGGGGGGGAGCAGTTCTTC. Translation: CSATALDYSGGEQFF.

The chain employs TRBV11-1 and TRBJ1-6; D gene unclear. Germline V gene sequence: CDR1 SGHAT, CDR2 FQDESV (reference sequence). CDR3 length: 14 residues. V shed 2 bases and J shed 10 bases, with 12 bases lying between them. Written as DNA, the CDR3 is TGTGCCAGCAGCTTAAAAAAAGGGAACTCACCCCTCCACTTT. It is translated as CASSLKKGNSPLHF. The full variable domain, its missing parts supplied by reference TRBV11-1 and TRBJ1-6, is EAEVAQSPRYKITEKSQAVAFWCDPISGHATLYWYRQILGQGPELLVQFQDESVVDDSQLPKDRFSAERLKGVDSTLKIQPAELGDSAMYLCASSLKKGNSPLHFGNGTRLTVT.

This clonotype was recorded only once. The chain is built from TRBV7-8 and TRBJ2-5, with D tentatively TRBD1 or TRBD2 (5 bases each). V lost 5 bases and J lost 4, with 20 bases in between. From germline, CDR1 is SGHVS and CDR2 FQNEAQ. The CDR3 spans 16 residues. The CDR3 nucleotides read TGTGCCAGCAGCGTCTGGGACGAGGGGTTGGGAGAGACCCAGTACTTC. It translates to CASSVWDEGLGETQYF.

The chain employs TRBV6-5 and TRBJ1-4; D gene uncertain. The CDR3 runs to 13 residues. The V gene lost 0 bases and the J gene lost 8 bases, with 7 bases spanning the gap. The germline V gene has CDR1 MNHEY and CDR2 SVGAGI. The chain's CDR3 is CASSYSRGEKLFF. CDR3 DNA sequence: TGTGCCAGCAGTTACTCGAGAGGGGAAAAACTGTTTTTT.

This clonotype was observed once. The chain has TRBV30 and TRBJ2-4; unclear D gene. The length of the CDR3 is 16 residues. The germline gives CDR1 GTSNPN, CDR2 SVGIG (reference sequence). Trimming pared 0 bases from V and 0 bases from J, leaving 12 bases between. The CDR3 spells CAWSVPSLIAKNIQYF. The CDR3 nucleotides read TGTGCCTGGAGTGTACCTTCTCTTATAGCCAAAAACATTCAGTACTTC.

This CDR3 is CASSEQGPSGELFF. As DNA, the CDR3 is TGTGCCAGCAGTGAACAGGGACCCTCCGGGGAGCTGTTTTTT. The rearrangement joins TRBV2 to TRBJ2-2; possibly TRBD1 or TRBD2 for D (5 bases each). V lost 2 bases and J 6 bases, leaving 10 bases between the germline ends. The length of the CDR3 is 14 residues. Germline V gene sequence: CDR1 SNHLY, CDR2 FYNNEI.

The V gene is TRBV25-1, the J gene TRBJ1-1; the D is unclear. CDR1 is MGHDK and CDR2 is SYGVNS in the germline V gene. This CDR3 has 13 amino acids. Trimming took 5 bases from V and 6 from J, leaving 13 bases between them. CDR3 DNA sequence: TGTGCCAGCAGTCGAACGGTCGGGTCTGAAGCTTTCTTT. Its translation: CASSRTVGSEAFF.

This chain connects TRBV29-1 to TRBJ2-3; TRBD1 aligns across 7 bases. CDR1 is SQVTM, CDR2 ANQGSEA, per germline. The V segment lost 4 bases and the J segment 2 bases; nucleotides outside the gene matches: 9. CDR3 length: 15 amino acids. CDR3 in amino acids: CSVGRTGTHTDTQYF. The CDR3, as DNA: TGCAGCGTTGGGAGGACAGGTACACACACAGATACGCAGTATTTT.

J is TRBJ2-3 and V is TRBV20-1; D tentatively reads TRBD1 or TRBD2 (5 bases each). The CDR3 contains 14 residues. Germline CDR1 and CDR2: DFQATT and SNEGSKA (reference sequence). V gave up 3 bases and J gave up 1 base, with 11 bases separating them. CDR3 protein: CSARKTAGTDTQYF. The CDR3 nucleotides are TGCAGTGCTAGGAAGACAGCGGGCACAGATACGCAGTATTTT.

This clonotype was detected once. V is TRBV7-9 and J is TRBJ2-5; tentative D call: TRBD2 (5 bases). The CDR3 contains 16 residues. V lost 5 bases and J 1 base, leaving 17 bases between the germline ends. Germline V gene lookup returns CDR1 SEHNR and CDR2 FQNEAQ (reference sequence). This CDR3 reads CASSPRGLIVQETQYF. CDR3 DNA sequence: TGTGCCAGCAGCCCCCGCGGGCTGATCGTCCAAGAGACCCAGTACTTC.

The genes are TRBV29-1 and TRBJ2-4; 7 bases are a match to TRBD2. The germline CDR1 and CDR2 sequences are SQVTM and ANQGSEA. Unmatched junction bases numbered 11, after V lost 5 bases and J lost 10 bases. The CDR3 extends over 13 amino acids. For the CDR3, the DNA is TGCAGCGTTAGGGGAGGGTTTGGGGAGATTCAGTACTTC. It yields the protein CSVRGGFGEIQYF.

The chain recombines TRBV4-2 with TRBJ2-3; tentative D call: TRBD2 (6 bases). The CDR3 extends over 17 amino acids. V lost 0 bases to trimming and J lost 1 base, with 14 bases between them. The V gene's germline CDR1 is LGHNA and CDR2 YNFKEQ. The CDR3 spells CASSQEGGSGRTDTQYF. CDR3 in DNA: TGTGCCAGCAGCCAAGAGGGAGGTAGCGGACGCACAGATACGCAGTATTTT.

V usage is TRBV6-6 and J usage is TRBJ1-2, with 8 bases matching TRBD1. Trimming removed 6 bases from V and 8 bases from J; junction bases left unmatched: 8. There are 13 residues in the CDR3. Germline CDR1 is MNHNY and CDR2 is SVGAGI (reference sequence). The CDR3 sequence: CASSSDRAGGYTF. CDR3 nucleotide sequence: TGTGCCAGCAGCTCGGACAGGGCGGGAGGCTACACCTTC.

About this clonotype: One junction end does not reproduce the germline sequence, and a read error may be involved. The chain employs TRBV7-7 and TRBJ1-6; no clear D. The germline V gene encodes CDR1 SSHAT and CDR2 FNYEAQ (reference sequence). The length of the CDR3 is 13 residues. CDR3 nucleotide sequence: TGTGCTAGCAGCTCCACACCAGATTCACCCCTCCACTTT. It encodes CASSSTPDSPLHF.

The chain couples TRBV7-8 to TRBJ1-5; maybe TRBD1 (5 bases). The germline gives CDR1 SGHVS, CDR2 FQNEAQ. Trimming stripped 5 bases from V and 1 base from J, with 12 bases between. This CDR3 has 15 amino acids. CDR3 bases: TGTGCCAGCAGCGGCAGCGGGGGAAGCAATCAGCCCCAGCATTTT. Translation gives CASSGSGGSNQPQHF.

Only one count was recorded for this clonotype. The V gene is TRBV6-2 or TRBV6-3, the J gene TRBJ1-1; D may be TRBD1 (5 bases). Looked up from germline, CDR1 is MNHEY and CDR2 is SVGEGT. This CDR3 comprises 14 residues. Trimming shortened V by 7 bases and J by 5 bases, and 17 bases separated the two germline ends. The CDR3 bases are TGTGCCAGCAAGTTCCCAGGGCGTGAAACTGAAGCTTTCTTT. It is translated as CASKFPGRETEAFF.

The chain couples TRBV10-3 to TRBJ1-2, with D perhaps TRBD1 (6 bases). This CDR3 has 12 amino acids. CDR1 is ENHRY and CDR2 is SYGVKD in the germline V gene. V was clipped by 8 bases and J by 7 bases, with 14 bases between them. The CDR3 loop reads CAIWTTGTGYTF. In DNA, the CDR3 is TGTGCCATCTGGACCACAGGGACTGGCTACACCTTC.

CDR3 nucleotide sequence: TGTGCCACCAGTGATTCTGGGGCCGGGGAGCTGTTTTTT. Translated, it gives CATSDSGAGELFF. The rearrangement uses TRBV24-1 and TRBJ2-2, with no clear D. The CDR3 totals 13 residues. Trimming removed 2 bases from V and 6 bases from J, with 6 bases in between. The germline gives CDR1 KGHDR, CDR2 SFDVKD.

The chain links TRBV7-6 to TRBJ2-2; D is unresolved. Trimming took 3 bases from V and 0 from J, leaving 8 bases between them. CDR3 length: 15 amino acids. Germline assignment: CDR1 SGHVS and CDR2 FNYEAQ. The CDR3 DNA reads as TGTGCCAGCAGCTTGGTCGGTACGAACACCGGGGAGCTGTTTTTT. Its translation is CASSLVGTNTGELFF. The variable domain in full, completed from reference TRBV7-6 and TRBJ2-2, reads GAGVSQSPRYKVTKRGQDVALRCDPISGHVSLYWYRQALGQGPEFLTYFNYEAQQDKSGLPNDRFSAERPEGSISTLTIQRTEQRDSAMYRCASSLVGTNTGELFFGEGSRLTVL.

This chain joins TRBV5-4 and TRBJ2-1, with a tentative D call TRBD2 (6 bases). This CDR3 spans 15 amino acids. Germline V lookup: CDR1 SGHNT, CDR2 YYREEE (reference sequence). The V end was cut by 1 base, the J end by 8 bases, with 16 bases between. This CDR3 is CASSLMGQGGHEQFF. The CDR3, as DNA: TGTGCCAGCAGCTTGATGGGGCAGGGAGGACATGAGCAGTTCTTC.

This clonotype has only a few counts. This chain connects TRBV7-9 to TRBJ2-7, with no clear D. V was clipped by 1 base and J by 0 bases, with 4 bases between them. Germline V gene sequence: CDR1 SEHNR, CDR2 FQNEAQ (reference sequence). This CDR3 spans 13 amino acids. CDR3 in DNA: TGTGCCAGCAGCTTAGTGAGCTCCTACGAGCAGTACTTC. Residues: CASSLVSSYEQYF.

This chain's CDR3 is CASSLPTGSGNQPQHF. The DNA for the CDR3 is TGTGCCAGCAGCTTACCGACAGGGTCGGGCAATCAGCCCCAGCATTTT. The V gene is TRBV7-2, the J gene TRBJ1-5; 7 nucleotides line up with TRBD1. This CDR3 spans 16 amino acids. Per germline, CDR1 SGHTA and CDR2 FQGNSA. Losses at the gene ends were 2 bases for V and 2 bases for J; bases not matched to a gene: 6.

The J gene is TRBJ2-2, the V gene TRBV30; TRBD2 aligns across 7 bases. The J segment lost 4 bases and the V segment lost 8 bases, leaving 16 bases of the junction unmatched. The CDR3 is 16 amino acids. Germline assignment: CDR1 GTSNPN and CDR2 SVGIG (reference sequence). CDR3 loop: CALPFWGREGTGELFF. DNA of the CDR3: TGTGCCCTACCCTTTTGGGGGAGGGAGGGCACCGGGGAGCTGTTTTTT.

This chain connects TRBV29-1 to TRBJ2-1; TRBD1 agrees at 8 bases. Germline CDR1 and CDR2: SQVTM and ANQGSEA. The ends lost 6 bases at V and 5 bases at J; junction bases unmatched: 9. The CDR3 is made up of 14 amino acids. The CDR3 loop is CSVAVRGLDNEQFF. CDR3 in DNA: TGCAGCGTGGCGGTCAGGGGGCTCGACAATGAGCAGTTCTTC.

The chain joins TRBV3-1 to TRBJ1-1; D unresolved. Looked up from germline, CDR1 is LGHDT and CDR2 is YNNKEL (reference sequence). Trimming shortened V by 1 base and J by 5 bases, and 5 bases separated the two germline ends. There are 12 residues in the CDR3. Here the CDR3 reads CASSQGWTEAFF. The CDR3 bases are TGTGCCAGCAGCCAAGGGTGGACTGAAGCTTTCTTT. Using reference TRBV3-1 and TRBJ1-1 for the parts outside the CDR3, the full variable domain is DTAVSQTPKYLVTQMGNDKSIKCEQNLGHDTMYWYKQDSKKFLKIMFSYNNKELIINETVPNRFSPKSPDKAHLNLHINSLELGDSAVYFCASSQGWTEAFFGQGTRLTVV.

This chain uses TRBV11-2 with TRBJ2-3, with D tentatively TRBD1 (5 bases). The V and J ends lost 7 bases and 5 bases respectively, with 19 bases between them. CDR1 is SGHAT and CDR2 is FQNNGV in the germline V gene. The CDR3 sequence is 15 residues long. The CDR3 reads CASIKGFRGGDTQYF. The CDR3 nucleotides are TGTGCCAGCATCAAAGGGTTTAGGGGTGGAGATACGCAGTATTTT.